This T cell receptor beta chain derives from a study of shared clonotypes between healthy human individuals. Study as a whole: CD4 naive cells filled three plates per donor, CD4 memory three, CD8 naive two and CD8 memory one.

The CDR3 covers 13 residues. V lost 4 bases and J 7 bases, leaving 11 bases between the germline ends. Germline CDR1 reads GTSNPN; CDR2 reads SVGIG (reference sequence). The genomic DNA of each subset was split evenly across several immunoSEQ plates. As handled by the study authors: ImmunoSEQ only sent back junction sequences with no quality scores, so filtering was done differently. Clones were sequenced by immunoSEQ multiplex PCR, and TCRdb holds only the in-frame ones, with some missing. V and J calls and clone size are as listed in that table; D and trimming were resolved from the DNA. The table has about 1 million clones, about 76% seen once. Findings of the study overall: Naive CD4 clonotype sharing across a few donors was around 5%.

As to this clone: Its antigen remains unknown.

What was sequenced was memory CD4+ T cells sorted from blood. As to subset: CD45RA-negative fraction. The sequence was collected from a man aged 18 to 29 in good health. The chain joins TRBV30 to TRBJ1-6; D unclear. The CDR3 region is CAWIGQKNSPLHF. Here the CDR3 DNA reads TGTGCCTGGATTGGGCAGAAGAATTCACCCCTCCACTTT.